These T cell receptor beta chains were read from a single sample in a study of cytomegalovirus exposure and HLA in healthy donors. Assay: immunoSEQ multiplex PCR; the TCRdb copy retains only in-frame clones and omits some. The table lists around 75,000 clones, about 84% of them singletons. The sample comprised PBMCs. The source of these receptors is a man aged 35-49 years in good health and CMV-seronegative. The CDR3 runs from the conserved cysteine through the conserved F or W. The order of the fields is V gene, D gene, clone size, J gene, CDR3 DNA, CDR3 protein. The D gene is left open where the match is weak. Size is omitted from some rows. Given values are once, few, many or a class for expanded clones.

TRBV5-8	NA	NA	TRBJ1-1	TGTGCCAGCAGCAGTCGACAGCGGAACACTGAAGCTTTCTTT	CASSSRQRNTEAFF
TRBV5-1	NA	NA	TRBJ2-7	TGCGCCAGCAGCTTGGGGCCGGGAACCTCCTACGAGCAGTACTTC	CASSLGPGTSYEQYF
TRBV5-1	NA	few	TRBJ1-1	TGCGCCAGCAGCTACAGGGTCGGGTCGGCTGAAGCTTTCTTT	CASSYRVGSAEAFF
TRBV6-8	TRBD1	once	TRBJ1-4	TGTGCCAGCAGGGGGGACAGATTGCTGTTTTTT	CASRGDRLLFF
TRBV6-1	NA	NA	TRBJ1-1	TGTGCCAGCAGTGAACTAGGGGAGGGGGCTGAAGCTTTCTTT	CASSELGEGAEAFF
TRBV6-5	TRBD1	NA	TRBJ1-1	TGTGCCAGCAGTTACCCCGGGACAGGGTTTGCTTTCTTT	CASSYPGTGFAFF
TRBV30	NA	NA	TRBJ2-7	TGTGCCTGGAGCTTGTCCTACGAGCAGTACTTC	CAWSLSYEQYF
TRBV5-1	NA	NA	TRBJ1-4	TGCGCCAGCAGCTTCAACGACGGAATAGAGGGAAAACTGTTTTTT	CASSFNDGIEGKLFF
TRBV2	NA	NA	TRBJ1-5	TGTGCCAGCAGCACCGGGACATTGAGGGATCAGCCCCAGCATTTT	CASSTGTLRDQPQHF
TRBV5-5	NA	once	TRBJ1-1	TGTGCCAGCAGCTCCACCAGGGTCACTGAAGCTTTCTTT	CASSSTRVTEAFF
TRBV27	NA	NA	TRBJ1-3	TGTGCCAGCAGTCAATTCCGCGGGGGCGTACCTGGAAACACCATATATTTT	CASSQFRGGVPGNTIYF
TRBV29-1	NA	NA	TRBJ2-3	TGCAGCGATGGGTCTAGGCAGGGTGCTGGGTATTTT	CSDGSRQGAGYF
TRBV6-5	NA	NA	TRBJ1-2	TGTGCCAGCAGTAACACAGGTTGGGGCTACACCTTC	CASSNTGWGYTF
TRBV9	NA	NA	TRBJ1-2	TGTGCCAGCAGCGTAGCTATCGGGAACTATGGCTACACCTTC	CASSVAIGNYGYTF
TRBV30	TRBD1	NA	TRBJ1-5	TGTGCCTGGAGTGTCGGAAAAATGAGGACAGGACAACAGCCCCAGCATTTT	CAWSVGKMRTGQQPQHF
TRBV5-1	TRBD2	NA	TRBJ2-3	TGCGCCAGCAGCACCCGACTAGCGGGGAGCACAGATACGCAGTATTTT	CASSTRLAGSTDTQYF
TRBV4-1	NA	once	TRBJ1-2	TGCGCCAGCAGCCAAGAGGGCCCAGTCTATGGCTACCCCTTC	CASSQEGPVYGYPF
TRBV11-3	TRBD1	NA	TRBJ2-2	TGTGCCAGCAGCTTAGATGGACAGGGAGTCCCCGGGGAGCTGTTTTTT	CASSLDGQGVPGELFF
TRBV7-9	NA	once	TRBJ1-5	TGTTCCAGCAGCTCCCTTTATCAGCCCCAGCATTTT	CSSSSLYQPQHF
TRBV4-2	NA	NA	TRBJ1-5	TGTGCCAGCAGCCAAGACAGGGGAAGCAATCAGCCCCAGCATTTT	CASSQDRGSNQPQHF
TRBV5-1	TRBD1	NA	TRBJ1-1	TGCGCCAGCAGCTCCTACAGGGGGCAAGCTTTCTTT	CASSSYRGQAFF
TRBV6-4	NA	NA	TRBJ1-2	TGTGCCAGCACCCGTGGCAGTAACTATGGCTACACCTTC	CASTRGSNYGYTF
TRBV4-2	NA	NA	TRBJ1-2	TGTGCCAGCAGCCGGGGTGACAGCTATGGCTACACCTTC	CASSRGDSYGYTF
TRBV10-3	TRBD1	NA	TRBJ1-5	TGTGCCATCAGTGGAGGACAGGGGGCTCTTCAGCCCCAGCATTTT	CAISGGQGALQPQHF
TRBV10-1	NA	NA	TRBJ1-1	TGCGCCAGCATTCGGGTCGAAGCTTTCTTT	CASIRVEAFF
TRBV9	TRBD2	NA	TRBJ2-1	TGTGCCAGCAGCGTTAGCGGGGGAAACAATGAGCAGTTCTTC	CASSVSGGNNEQFF
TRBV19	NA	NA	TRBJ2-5	TGTGCCAGTAGCGACATCGGCACCTTAGGTCCAGAGACCCAGTACTTC	CASSDIGTLGPETQYF
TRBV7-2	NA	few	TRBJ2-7	TGTGCCAGCAGCCCAACGGGAGCAATGGGACTTTACGAGCAGTACTTC	CASSPTGAMGLYEQYF
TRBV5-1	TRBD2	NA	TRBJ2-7	TGCGCCAGCAGGGCTAGCGGGGGGGCAATCTCCTACGAGCAGTACTTC	CASRASGGAISYEQYF